This TCR beta chain originates from a study of blood T cell repertoires in COVID-19. Across the whole study: The United States, Italy and Spain provided the acute and convalescent COVID-19 samples. In each case, the material was cDNA or gDNA derived from T cells, B-cell-depleted T cells, or PBMCs.

V was cut by 1 base and J by 2 bases, with 17 bases left in between. Germline V gives CDR1 MNHEY, CDR2 SMNVEV (reference sequence). The CDR3 has 17 amino acids. Only in-frame clones appear in the TCRdb table, and some are missing; sequencing was by immunoSEQ multiplex PCR. Among 100,000 to 150,000 clones listed, roughly 72% were seen once. The rearrangement uses TRBV27 and TRBJ2-5, with D perhaps matching TRBD2 (6 bases). The sample was peripheral blood. This clonotype originated in a man older than 75 with COVID-19, enrolled during active disease. CDR3 sequence: CASSLYGGAGLQETQYF. In DNA, the CDR3 is TGTGCCAGCAGTTTATATGGAGGGGCAGGGCTGCAAGAGACCCAGTACTTC.